This is a list of T cell receptor beta chains from one sample in a study of T cells in Graves' hyperthyroidism and ophthalmopathy. TCRdb re-derived calls from the multiplex PCR reads in MiXCR, one entry per CDR3 protein. The data contain approximately 560,000 distinct CDR3 sequences, around 14% of them singletons. Sequencing was carried out using blood. Every receptor here comes from a woman younger than 45 with Graves' hyperthyroidism. The CDR3 runs from the conserved cysteine through the conserved F or W. Each record gives: CDR3 protein, CDR3 DNA, V gene, D gene, clone size, J gene. The D gene is left open where the match is weak. A clone size is listed for some rows: how often the clone was seen (once, few, many), or a class if it is expanded.

CASSQGDRGVGEQFF,TGCGCCAGCAGCCAAGGGGACAGGGGGGTAGGTGAGCAGTTCTTC,TRBV4-1,TRBD1,-,TRBJ2-1
CATSGSGGYNEQFF,TGTGCCACCAGTGGTTCTGGGGGCTACAATGAGCAGTTCTTC,TRBV24-1,-,many,TRBJ2-1
CASSQGRVRLAGPQFF,TGTGCCAGCAGCCAAGGGCGTGTTCGACTAGCGGGACCGCAGTTCTTC,TRBV3-1,TRBD2,many,TRBJ2-1
CASRTPAWQREGKGELFF,TGTGCCAGCAGGACCCCGGCGTGGCAGCGGGAGGGTAAGGGGGAGCTGTTTTTT,TRBV9,TRBD2,-,TRBJ2-2
CASSHMHEQFF,TGTGCCAGCAGCCACATGCATGAGCAGTTCTTC,TRBV7-9,-,many,TRBJ2-1
CASSRPTGLTYEQYF,TGTGCCAGCAGTCGTCCGACAGGACTTACCTACGAGCAGTACTTC,TRBV27,-,many,TRBJ2-7
CASSHRRQTNTGELFF,TGTGCCAGCAGCCACCGAAGACAGACGAACACCGGGGAGCTGTTTTTT,TRBV3-1,-,few,TRBJ2-2
CASSFKGLAGASMGSDTQYF,TGTGCCAGCAGTTTCAAGGGACTAGCGGGAGCTTCGATGGGGTCAGATACGCAGTATTTT,TRBV27,TRBD2,few,TRBJ2-3
CASSSKYGTDTQYF,TGTGCCAGCAGTAGCAAGTACGGCACAGATACGCAGTATTTT,TRBV2,-,many,TRBJ2-3
CSALGLAGALYNEQFF,TGCAGTGCCCTGGGACTAGCGGGAGCGCTCTACAATGAGCAGTTCTTC,TRBV20-1,TRBD2,few,TRBJ2-1
CSARDPPGSSFF,TGCAGTGCTAGAGATCCGCCGGGTTCGTCTTTCTTT,TRBV20-1,-,few,TRBJ1-1
CSARDWRLAGGPVSYEQYF,TGCAGTGCTAGAGATTGGCGGCTAGCGGGAGGGCCGGTGAGCTACGAGCAGTACTTC,TRBV20-1,TRBD2,many,TRBJ2-7
CASRTEGLVDPNEQFF,TGTGCCAGCAGGACCGAGGGGCTAGTAGATCCAAATGAGCAGTTCTTC,TRBV7-2,-,many,TRBJ2-1
CASSLVSGSSYSEQFF,TGTGCCAGCAGTTTAGTTAGCGGGAGCTCCTACAGTGAGCAGTTCTTC,TRBV12-3/TRBV12-4,TRBD2,-,TRBJ2-1
CSARGAASSYEQYF,TGCAGTGCCCGGGGAGCGGCTAGCTCCTACGAGCAGTACTTC,TRBV20-1,-,many,TRBJ2-7
CASSFDRARETQYF,TGTGCCAGCAGCTTCGACAGGGCTCGAGAGACCCAGTACTTC,TRBV7-8,TRBD1,many,TRBJ2-5
CSVASGSGTGELFF,TGCAGCGTCGCTAGCGGGAGTGGGACCGGGGAGCTGTTTTTT,TRBV29-1,TRBD2,-,TRBJ2-2
CASSPLTDGYTF,TGTGCCAGCTCACCCCTCACAGATGGCTACACCTTC,TRBV7-9,-,many,TRBJ1-2
CSAAGQGNTEAFF,TGCAGTGCCGCCGGACAGGGAAACACTGAAGCTTTCTTT,TRBV20-1,TRBD1,-,TRBJ1-1
CASRRGTGGTGELFF,TGTGCCAGCAGAAGAGGGACAGGGGGCACCGGGGAGCTGTTTTTT,TRBV28,TRBD1,many,TRBJ2-2
CASSVEGGSRYEQYF,TGTGCCAGCAGCGTAGAGGGCGGGAGCAGGTACGAGCAGTACTTC,TRBV9,TRBD2,many,TRBJ2-7
CSYYRAGYGYTF,TGCAGTTATTACAGGGCTGGCTATGGCTACACCTTC,TRBV20-1,-,many,TRBJ1-2